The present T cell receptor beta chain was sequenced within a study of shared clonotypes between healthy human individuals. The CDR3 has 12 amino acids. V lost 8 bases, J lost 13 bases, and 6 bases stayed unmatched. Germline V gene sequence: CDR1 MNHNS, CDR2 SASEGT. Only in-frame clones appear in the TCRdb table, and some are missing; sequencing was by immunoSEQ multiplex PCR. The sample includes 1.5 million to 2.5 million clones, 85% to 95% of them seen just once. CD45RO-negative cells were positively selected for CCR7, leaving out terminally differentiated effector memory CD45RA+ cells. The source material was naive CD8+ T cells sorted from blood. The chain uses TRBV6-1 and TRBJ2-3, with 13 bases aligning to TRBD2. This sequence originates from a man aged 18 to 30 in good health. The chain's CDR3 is CASLLAGGPEYF. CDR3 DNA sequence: TGTGCCAGCTTACTAGCGGGGGGGCCTGAGTATTTT.